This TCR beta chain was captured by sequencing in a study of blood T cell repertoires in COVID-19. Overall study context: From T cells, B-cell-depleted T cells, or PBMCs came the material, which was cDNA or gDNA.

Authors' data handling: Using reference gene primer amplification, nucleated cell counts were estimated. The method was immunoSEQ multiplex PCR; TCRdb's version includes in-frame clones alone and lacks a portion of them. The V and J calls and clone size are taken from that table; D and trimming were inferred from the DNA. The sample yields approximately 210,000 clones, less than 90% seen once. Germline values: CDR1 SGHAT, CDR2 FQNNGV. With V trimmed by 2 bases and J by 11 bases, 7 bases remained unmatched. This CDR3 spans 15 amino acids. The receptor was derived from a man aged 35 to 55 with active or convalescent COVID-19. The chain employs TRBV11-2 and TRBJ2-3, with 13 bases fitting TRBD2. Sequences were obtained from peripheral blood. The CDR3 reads CASSLTSGGGNGQYF. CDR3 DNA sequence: TGTGCCAGCAGCTTAACTAGCGGGGGGGGAAATGGGCAGTATTTT.